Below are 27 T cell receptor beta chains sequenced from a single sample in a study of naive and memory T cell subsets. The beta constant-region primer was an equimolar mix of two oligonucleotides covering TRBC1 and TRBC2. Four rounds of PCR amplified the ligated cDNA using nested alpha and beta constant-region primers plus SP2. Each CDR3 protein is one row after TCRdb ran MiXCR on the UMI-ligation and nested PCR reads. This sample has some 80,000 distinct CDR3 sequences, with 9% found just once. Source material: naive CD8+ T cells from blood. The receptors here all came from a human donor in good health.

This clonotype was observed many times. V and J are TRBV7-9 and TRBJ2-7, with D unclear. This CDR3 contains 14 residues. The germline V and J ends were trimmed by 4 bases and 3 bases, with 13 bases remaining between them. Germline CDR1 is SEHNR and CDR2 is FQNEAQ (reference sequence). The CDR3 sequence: CASSWRRSGYEQYF. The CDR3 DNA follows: TGTGCCAGCAGCTGGCGGCGAAGTGGCTACGAGCAGTACTTC.

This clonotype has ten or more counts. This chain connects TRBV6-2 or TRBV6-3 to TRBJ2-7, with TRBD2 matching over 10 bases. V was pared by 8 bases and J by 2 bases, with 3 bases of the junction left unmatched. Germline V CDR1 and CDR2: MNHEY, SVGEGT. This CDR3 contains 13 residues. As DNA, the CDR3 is TGTGCCAGCCGAGCGGGAGGGGCCTACGAGCAGTACTTC. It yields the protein CASRAGGAYEQYF.

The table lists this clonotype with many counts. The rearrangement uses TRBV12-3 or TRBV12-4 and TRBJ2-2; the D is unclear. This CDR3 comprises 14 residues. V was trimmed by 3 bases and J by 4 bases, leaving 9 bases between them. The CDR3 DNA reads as TGTGCCAGCAGTTTCGCGGCGAGCACCGGGGAGCTGTTTTTT. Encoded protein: CASSFAASTGELFF.

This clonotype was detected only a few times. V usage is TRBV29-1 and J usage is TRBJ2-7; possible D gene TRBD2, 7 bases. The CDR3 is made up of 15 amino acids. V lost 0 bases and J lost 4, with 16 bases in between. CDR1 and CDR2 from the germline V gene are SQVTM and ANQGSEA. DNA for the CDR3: TGCAGCGTTGAAGATAACAGGGAGGGAGGATACGAGCAGTACTTC. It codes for CSVEDNREGGYEQYF.

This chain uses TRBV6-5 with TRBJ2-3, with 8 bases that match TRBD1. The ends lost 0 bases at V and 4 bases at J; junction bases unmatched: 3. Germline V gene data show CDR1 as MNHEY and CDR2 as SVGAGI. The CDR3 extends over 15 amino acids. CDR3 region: CASSYSTGEADTQYF. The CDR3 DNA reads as TGTGCCAGCAGTTACTCGACAGGGGAGGCAGATACGCAGTATTTT.

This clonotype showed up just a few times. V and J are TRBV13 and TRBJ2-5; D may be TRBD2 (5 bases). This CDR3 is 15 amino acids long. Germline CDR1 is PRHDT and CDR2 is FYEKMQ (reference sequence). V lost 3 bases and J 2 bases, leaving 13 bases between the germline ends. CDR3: CASSFRPSPQETQYF. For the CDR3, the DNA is TGTGCCAGCAGCTTTCGGCCTAGCCCACAAGAGACCCAGTACTTC.

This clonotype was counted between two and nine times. DNA for the CDR3: TGTGCCAGCAGCGGACAGTTATACAATGAGCAGTTCTTC. The encoded protein is CASSGQLYNEQFF. The J gene is TRBJ2-1, the V gene TRBV6-5; the D gene is possibly TRBD1 (6 bases). Germline V gene sequence: CDR1 MNHEY, CDR2 SVGAGI. The CDR3 totals 13 residues. The V end was cut by 6 bases, the J end by 4 bases, with 10 bases between.

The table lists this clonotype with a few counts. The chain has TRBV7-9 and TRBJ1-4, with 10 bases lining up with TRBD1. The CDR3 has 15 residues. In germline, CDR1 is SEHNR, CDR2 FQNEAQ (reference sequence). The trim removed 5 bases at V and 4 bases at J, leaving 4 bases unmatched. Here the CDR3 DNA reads TGTGCCAGCAGCAGATGGGACAGGGGTAATGAAAAACTGTTTTTT. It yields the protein CASSRWDRGNEKLFF. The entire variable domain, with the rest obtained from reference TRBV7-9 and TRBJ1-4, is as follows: DTGVSQNPRHKITKRGQNVTFRCDPISEHNRLYWYRQTLGQGPEFLTYFQNEAQLEKSRLLSDRFSAERPKGSFSTLEIQRTEQGDSAMYLCASSRWDRGNEKLFFGSGTQLSVL.

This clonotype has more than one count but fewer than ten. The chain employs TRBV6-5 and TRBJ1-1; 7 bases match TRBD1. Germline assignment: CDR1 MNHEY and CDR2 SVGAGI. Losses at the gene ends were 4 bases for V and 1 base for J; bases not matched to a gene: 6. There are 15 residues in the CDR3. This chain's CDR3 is CASSFVTGRNTEAFF. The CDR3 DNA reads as TGTGCCAGCAGTTTCGTGACAGGGCGGAACACTGAAGCTTTCTTT.

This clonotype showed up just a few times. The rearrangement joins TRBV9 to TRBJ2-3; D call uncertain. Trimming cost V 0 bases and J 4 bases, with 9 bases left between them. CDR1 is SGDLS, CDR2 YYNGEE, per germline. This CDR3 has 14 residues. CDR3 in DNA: TGTGCCAGCAGCGTAGCAGGTTACCCAGATACGCAGTATTTT. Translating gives CASSVAGYPDTQYF.

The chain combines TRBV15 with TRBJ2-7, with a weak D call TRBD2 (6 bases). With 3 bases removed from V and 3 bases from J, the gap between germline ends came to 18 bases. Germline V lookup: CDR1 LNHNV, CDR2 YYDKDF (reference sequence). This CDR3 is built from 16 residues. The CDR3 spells CATSSGLVAANYEQYF. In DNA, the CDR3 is TGTGCCACCAGCAGTGGGTTGGTAGCGGCTAACTACGAGCAGTACTTC.

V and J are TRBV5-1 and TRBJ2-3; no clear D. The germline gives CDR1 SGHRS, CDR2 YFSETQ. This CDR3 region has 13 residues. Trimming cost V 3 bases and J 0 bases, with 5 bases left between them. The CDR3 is CASSSPSTDTQYF. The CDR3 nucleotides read TGCGCCAGCAGCTCCCCTAGCACAGATACGCAGTATTTT.

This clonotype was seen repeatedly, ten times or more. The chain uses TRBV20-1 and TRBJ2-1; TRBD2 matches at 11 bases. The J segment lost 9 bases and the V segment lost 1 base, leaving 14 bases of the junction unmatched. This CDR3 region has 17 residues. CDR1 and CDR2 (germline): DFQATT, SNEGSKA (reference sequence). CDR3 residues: CSARGPGLAVLRSEQFF. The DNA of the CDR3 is TGCAGTGCTAGAGGGCCGGGACTAGCGGTACTAAGAAGTGAGCAGTTCTTC.

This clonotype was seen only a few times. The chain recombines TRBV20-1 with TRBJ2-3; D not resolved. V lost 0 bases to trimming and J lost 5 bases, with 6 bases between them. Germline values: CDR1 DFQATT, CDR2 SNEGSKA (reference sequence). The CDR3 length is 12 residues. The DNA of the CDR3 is TGCAGTGCTAGAGAGCAGGTAGATACGCAGTATTTT. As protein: CSAREQVDTQYF.

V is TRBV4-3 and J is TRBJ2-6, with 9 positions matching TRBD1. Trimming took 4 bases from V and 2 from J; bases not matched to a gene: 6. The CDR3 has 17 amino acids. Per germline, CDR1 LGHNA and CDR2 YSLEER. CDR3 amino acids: CASSPETGGTGANVLTF. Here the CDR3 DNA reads TGCGCCAGCAGCCCCGAGACAGGGGGGACTGGGGCCAACGTCCTGACTTTC.

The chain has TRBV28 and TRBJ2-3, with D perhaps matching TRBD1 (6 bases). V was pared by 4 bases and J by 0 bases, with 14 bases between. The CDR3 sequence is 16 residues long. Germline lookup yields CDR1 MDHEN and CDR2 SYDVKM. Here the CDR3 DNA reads TGTGCCAGCAGTTGGAGACAGGTCACTAGCACAGATACGCAGTATTTT. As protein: CASSWRQVTSTDTQYF.

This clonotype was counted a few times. CDR3 protein: CASSAGPQETQYF. CDR3 DNA sequence: TGTGCCAGCAGTGCGGGACCTCAAGAGACCCAGTACTTC. J is TRBJ2-5 and V is TRBV6-5; tentative D call: TRBD2 (6 bases). CDR3 size: 13 residues. Trimming removed 5 bases at V and 2 bases at J, with 9 bases between. The germline V gene has CDR1 MNHEY and CDR2 SVGAGI.

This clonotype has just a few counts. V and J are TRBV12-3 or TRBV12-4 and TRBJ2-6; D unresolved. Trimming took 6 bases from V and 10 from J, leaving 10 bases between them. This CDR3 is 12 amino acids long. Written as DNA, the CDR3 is TGTGCCAGCAGCTTCAAGGGAAACGTCCTGACTTTC. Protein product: CASSFKGNVLTF.

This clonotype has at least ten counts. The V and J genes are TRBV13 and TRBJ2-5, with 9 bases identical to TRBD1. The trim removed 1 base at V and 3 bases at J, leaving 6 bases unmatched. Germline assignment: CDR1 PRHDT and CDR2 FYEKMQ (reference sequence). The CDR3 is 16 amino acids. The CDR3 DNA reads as TGTGCCAGCAGCTTAGAGGGACAGGGAGAAAAAGAGACCCAGTACTTC. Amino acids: CASSLEGQGEKETQYF.

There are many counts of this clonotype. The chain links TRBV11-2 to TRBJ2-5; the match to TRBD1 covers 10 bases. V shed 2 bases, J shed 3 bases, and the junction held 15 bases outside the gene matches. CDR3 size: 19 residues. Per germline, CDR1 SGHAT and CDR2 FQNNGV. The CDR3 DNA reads TGTGCCAGCAGCTTATCAGTGGGACAGGGGTCTTACCTGGAAGAGACCCAGTACTTC. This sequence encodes CASSLSVGQGSYLEETQYF. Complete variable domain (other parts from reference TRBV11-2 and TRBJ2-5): EAGVAQSPRYKIIEKRQSVAFWCNPISGHATLYWYQQILGQGPKLLIQFQNNGVVDDSQLPKDRFSAERLKGVDSTLKIQPAKLEDSAVYLCASSLSVGQGSYLEETQYFGPGTRLLVL.

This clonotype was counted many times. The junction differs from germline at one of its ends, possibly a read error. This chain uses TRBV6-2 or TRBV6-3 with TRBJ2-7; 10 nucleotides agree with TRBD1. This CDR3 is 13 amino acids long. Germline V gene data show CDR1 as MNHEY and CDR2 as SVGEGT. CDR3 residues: CASSYLTRDRGHF. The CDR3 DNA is TGTGCCAGCAGTTATTTGACCCGGGACAGGGGCCACTTC.

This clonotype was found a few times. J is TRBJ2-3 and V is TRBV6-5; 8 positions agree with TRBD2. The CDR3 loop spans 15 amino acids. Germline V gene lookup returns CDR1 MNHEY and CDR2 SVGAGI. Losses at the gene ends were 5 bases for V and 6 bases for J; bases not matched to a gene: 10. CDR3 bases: TGTGCCAGCAGTACCCAGCGGGAGCGCTTGGATACGCAGTATTTT. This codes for CASSTQRERLDTQYF.

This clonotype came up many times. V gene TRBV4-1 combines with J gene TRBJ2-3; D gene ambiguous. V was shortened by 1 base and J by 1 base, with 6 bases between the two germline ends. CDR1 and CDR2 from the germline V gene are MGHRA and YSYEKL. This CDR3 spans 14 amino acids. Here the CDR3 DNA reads TGCGCCAGCAGCCAAGGTGGAGGCACAGATACGCAGTATTTT. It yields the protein CASSQGGGTDTQYF.

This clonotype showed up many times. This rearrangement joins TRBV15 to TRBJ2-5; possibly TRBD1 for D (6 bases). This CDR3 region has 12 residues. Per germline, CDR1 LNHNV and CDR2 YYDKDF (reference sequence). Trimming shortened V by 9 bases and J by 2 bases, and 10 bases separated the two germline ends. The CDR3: CATAGQQETQYF. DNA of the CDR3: TGTGCCACTGCCGGACAGCAAGAGACCCAGTACTTC. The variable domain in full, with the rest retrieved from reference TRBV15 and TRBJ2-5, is DAMVIQNPRYQVTQFGKPVTLSCSQTLNHNVMYWYQQKSSQAPKLLFHYYDKDFNNEADTPDNFQSRRPNTSFCFLDIRSPGLGDTAMYLCATAGQQETQYFGPGTRLLVL.

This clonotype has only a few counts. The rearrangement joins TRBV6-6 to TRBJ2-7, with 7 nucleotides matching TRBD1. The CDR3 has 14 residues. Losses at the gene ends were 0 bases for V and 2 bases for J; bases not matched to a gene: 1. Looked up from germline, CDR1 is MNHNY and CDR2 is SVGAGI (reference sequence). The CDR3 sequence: CASSYSTGPYEQYF. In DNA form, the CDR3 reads TGTGCCAGCAGTTACTCGACAGGGCCCTACGAGCAGTACTTC.

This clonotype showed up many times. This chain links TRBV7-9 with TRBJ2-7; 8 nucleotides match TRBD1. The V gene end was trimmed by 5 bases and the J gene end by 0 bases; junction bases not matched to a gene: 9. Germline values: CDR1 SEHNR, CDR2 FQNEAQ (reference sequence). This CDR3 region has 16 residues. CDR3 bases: TGTGCCAGCAGCAACCGGGACAGGCTGACCTCCTACGAGCAGTACTTC. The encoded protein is CASSNRDRLTSYEQYF.

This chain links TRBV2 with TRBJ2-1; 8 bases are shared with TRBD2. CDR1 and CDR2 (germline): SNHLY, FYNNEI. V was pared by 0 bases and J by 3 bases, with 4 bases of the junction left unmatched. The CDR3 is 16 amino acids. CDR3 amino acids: CASSEARAGGYNEQFF. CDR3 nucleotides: TGTGCCAGCAGTGAAGCGCGGGCGGGGGGCTACAATGAGCAGTTCTTC. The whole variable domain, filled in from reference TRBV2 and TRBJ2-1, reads EPEVTQTPSHQVTQMGQEVILRCVPISNHLYFYWYRQILGQKVEFLVSFYNNEISEKSEIFDDQFSVERPDGSNFTLKIRSTKLEDSAMYFCASSEARAGGYNEQFFGPGTRLTVL.